The subject of this entry is one T cell receptor (beta chain). The sample belongs to a study of blood T cell repertoires in COVID-19. Study-wide context: From T cells, B-cell-depleted T cells, or PBMCs came the material, which was cDNA or gDNA.

TCRdb keeps only in-frame clones here, not all; method: immunoSEQ multiplex PCR. The sample shows hundreds of thousands of clones, roughly 80% of them seen only once. The V end was cut by 1 base, the J end by 11 bases, with 15 bases between. Looked up from germline, CDR1 is SEHNR and CDR2 is FQNEAQ (reference sequence). This CDR3 is 15 amino acids long. The TCR comes from a woman older than 75 with active or convalescent COVID-19. The chain joins TRBV7-9 to TRBJ1-6; tentatively, D is TRBD1 (5 bases). The sequenced sample consisted of peripheral blood. CDR3 nucleotides: TGTGCCAGCAGCTTAGGGGACCGCGGGGGTACACCCCTCCACTTT. It translates to CASSLGDRGGTPLHF.